This T cell receptor (beta chain) is drawn from a study of T cell responses to AZD1222 COVID-19 vaccine. The length of the CDR3 is 15 residues. J was trimmed by 1 base and V by 1 base; bases with no gene match: 4. In germline, CDR1 is GTSNPN, CDR2 SVGIG (reference sequence). Here immunoSEQ multiplex PCR was the method, and the copy in TCRdb shows in-frame clones only, minus some. The sample carries around 100,000 clones, approximately 84% recorded once. The source was peripheral blood, collected on day 0 of AZD1222 vaccination. This chain connects TRBV30 to TRBJ2-3, with 8 positions matching TRBD2. The TCR sequence derives from an adult in good health. DNA for the CDR3: TGTGCCTGGAGTGCCGTAGCGGGGCGCACAGATACGCAGTATTTT. Amino acids: CAWSAVAGRTDTQYF.